These 19 T cell receptor beta chains share one sample of origin, sequenced in a study of tumor-infiltrating lymphocytes in primary liver carcinoma (dated by TCRdb to 2016 to 2017). The instrument was an Illumina HiSeq 2500. Starting from about 550 ng total RNA, TCRbeta-specific cDNA was produced by reverse transcription with a constant-region primer and ProtoScript II reverse transcriptase. The TCRbeta libraries were prepared through three rounds of nested multiplex PCR following a slightly modified ARM-PCR procedure. Each of the first two PCR rounds ran for nine to ten cycles and used multiplex TRBV1-TRBV30 forward primers together with a Cbeta reverse primer. The public sequencing data were trimmed at Q25 with fastp and processed into clonotypes with MiXCR by TCRdb, which kept only in-frame beta chains. Identical CDR3 proteins give one entry, which carries the most common genes and DNA. Counted in this sample were approximately 76,000 distinct CDR3 sequences; about two thirds of them appeared once. Of the sample, roughly 13% falls within the top ten clones.

Without any cell sorting, total RNA and DNA were co-extracted from about 20-30 mg of bulk tissue using the AllPrep DNA/RNA mini kit. What was sequenced was liver tumor tissue from sampling region 4. The label giving this sample's cell subset or site can be read as: tumor region T4, right-lateral pole. The source of these receptors is a woman aged 55-69 years with primary liver carcinoma and hepatitis B virus infection.

With respect to this clonotype: One end of the junction is discordant with germline, which a read error may explain. In nucleotides, the CDR3 is TGTACCAGCAGCTTAGATTGGGACAGTCTAGCGTGTCCCTACGAGCAGTACTTC. Translation: CTSSLDWDSLACPYEQYF. J is TRBJ2-7 and V is TRBV11-2; D possibly corresponds to TRBD1 (7 bases). The CDR3 sequence is 18 residues long. Germline V gives CDR1 SGHAT, CDR2 FQNNGV.

Turning to this clonotype: Relative to the germline gene, one junction end is altered; a read error may explain this. The chain combines TRBV6-5 with TRBJ2-7; D gene unclear. This CDR3 is 15 amino acids long. Germline V gene data show CDR1 as MNHEY and CDR2 as SVGAGI. The CDR3 DNA reads TGTGCAAACAGTTACTCGATCGCCGGCTTCTACGAGCAATACTTC. Its translation: CANSYSIAGFYEQYF.

A remark on this clonotype: This may stem from a read error, because a much larger clone lies one nucleotide away. The chain uses TRBV28 and TRBJ2-1, with TRBD2 matching 13 bases. This CDR3 spans 17 amino acids. Per the germline V gene, CDR1 is MDHEN and CDR2 is SYDVKM. CDR3 in amino acids: CASSSRTSGSFYNEQSF. The DNA for the CDR3 is TGTGCCAGCAGTTCTAGGACTAGCGGGAGTTTCTACAATGAGCAGTCCTTC. Filled out from reference TRBV28 and TRBJ2-1, the complete variable domain reads DVKVTQSSRYLVKRTGEKVFLECVQDMDHENMFWYRQDPGLGLRLIYFSYDVKMKEKGDIPEGYSVSREKKERFSLILESASTNQTSMYLCASSSRTSGSFYNEQSFGPGTRLTVL.

This clonotype was seen only once. This likely comes from a read error, as the CDR3 has no conserved phenylalanine or tryptophan at its end. The V gene is TRBV6-1, the J gene TRBJ2-3; tentative D call: TRBD1 (6 bases). Germline V gene sequence: CDR1 MNHNS, CDR2 SASEGT. The V end was cut by 3 bases, the J end by 5 bases, with 12 bases between. This CDR3 has 14 amino acids. In DNA form, the CDR3 reads TGTGCCAGCAGTGACAGGGGCAGGATAGATACGCAGTATTGT. It codes for CASSDRGRIDTQYC.

Concerning this clonotype itself: The junction and the germline gene differ at one end; a read error may be behind it. The V call is TRBV7-9, the J call TRBJ2-7; D not certain. The CDR3 consists of 14 residues. The V gene's germline CDR1 is SEHNR and CDR2 FQNEAQ (reference sequence). CDR3 residues: CTSSLVLGPYEQYF. The CDR3 DNA sequence: TGTACCAGCAGCCTCGTTCTTGGTCCCTACGAGCAGTACTTC.

In the case of this clonotype: Being one base from a much bigger clone, this may be a read error. The chain joins TRBV14 to TRBJ2-7; 8 bases are shared with TRBD2. In germline, CDR1 is SGHDN, CDR2 FVKESK. The V segment lost 8 bases and the J segment 5 bases; nucleotides outside the gene matches: 11. CDR3 size: 14 residues. The CDR3 sequence: CASGLSGTSDEQYF. The CDR3, as DNA: TGTGCCAGCGGCCTTTCCGGGACTAGTGACGAGCAGTACTTC.

With regard to this clonotype: The junction does not match germline at one end; this may be a read error. The J gene is TRBJ2-3, the V gene TRBV28, with 12 bases aligning to TRBD2. The germline V gene encodes CDR1 MDHEN and CDR2 SYDVKM. CDR3 length: 15 residues. This CDR3 reads CASSLLAGGAVTQYF. DNA of the CDR3: TGTGCCAGTAGTTTACTAGCGGGAGGCGCAGTTACGCAGTATTTT.

This clonotype has only one observation. This may be a read error: a much more frequent sequence differs by one nucleotide. This chain uses TRBV28 with TRBJ1-2; D is unclear. CDR1 is MDHEN, CDR2 SYDVKM, per germline. Trimming stripped 6 bases from V and 7 bases from J, with 18 bases between. This CDR3 region has 14 residues. This chain's CDR3 is CASSQLPQLCGYTF. CDR3 nucleotide sequence: TGTGCCAGCAGCCAGCTTCCGCAACTCTGTGGCTACACCTTC.

On this clonotype: A single base separates this from a much larger clone, so it may be a read error. DNA for the CDR3: TGCGCCAGCAGCTTGGAGAAAGGGAGGACAGCTCGCAGCGGGGAGCTGTTTTTT. It codes for CASSLEKGRTARSGELFF. The chain has TRBV5-1 and TRBJ2-2; D might be TRBD1 or TRBD2, each matching 6 bases. Germline assignment: CDR1 SGHRS and CDR2 YFSETQ. This CDR3 has 18 amino acids. Trimming left V 0 bases short and J 7 bases short, with 22 bases between.

On this clonotype: At one end, the junction sequence differs from germline, possibly due to a read error. This chain joins TRBV11-2 and TRBJ2-1, with 8 bases lining up with TRBD1. This CDR3 is 16 amino acids long. Germline CDR1 is SGHAT and CDR2 is FQNNGV. The CDR3 DNA reads TGTGCCAGCAGCGTCCCGACAGGGGTTTTTGATAATGAGCAGTTTTTC. It encodes CASSVPTGVFDNEQFF.

There are a few counts of this clonotype. CDR3 nucleotide sequence: TGCGCCAGCAGCTCGGGGGACAGGGGGCTAGGGGACACTGAAGCTTTCTTT. This encodes CASSSGDRGLGDTEAFF. The V gene is TRBV5-1, the J gene TRBJ1-1, with TRBD1 identical over 12 bases. This CDR3 spans 17 amino acids. V shed 3 bases and J 3 bases; nucleotides not matched to a gene: 9. From germline, CDR1 is SGHRS and CDR2 YFSETQ.

Worth noting for this clonotype: Germline is not matched at one junction end, which may reflect a read error. V gene TRBV11-3 combines with J gene TRBJ2-1; no reliable D call. This CDR3 contains 12 residues. Germline lookup yields CDR1 SGHNT and CDR2 YENEEA. The CDR3, as DNA: TGTGCCAGCAGCTTAAACCCCGGTGAGCTGCCCTTC. It is translated as CASSLNPGELPF.

Details on this clonotype: The junction and the germline gene differ at one end; a read error may be behind it. V gene TRBV6-5 combines with J gene TRBJ2-7; D perhaps matches TRBD1 (6 bases). The CDR3 length is 12 residues. Germline CDR1 is MNHEY and CDR2 is SVGAGI. The CDR3 here is CASSTGSRERYF. CDR3 in DNA: TGTGCCAGTAGTACAGGGTCGAGGGAGCGGTACTTC.

The genes are TRBV28 and TRBJ2-5, with no clear D. The CDR3 covers 13 residues. Germline V CDR1 and CDR2: MDHEN, SYDVKM. V lost 1 base, J lost 6 bases, and 9 bases lay in between. The CDR3 region is CASSLFGVKTQYF. In nucleotides, the CDR3 is TGTGCCAGCAGTTTATTCGGTGTTAAGACCCAGTACTTC.

This chain joins TRBV6-6 and TRBJ2-5; tentatively, D is TRBD1 (5 bases). The V gene's germline CDR1 is MNHNY and CDR2 SVGAGI (reference sequence). The CDR3 covers 13 residues. The CDR3 DNA is TGTGACAACGATGGGGCGCGCCAAGAGACCCAGTACTTC. It yields the protein CDNDGARQETQYF.

This clonotype was recorded many times. The J gene is TRBJ2-7, the V gene TRBV6-2 or TRBV6-3, with 9 bases identical to TRBD2. Germline CDR1 is MNHEY and CDR2 is SVGEGT. The CDR3 runs 15 residues. Losses at the gene ends were 0 bases for V and 2 bases for J; bases not matched to a gene: 2. The CDR3 loop reads CASSYSAGGPYEQYF. As DNA, the CDR3 is TGTGCCAGCAGTTACTCAGCGGGAGGACCCTACGAGCAGTACTTC.

As for this clonotype: At one boundary the junction diverges from the germline segment, which might be a read error. This sequence joins TRBV6-1 and TRBJ2-2, with TRBD2 matching 8 bases. The germline CDR1 and CDR2 sequences are MNHNS and SASEGT. The CDR3 length is 16 residues. The chain's CDR3 is CTSNSVTSVYTGELFF. In DNA form, the CDR3 reads TGTACCAGCAACTCCGTGACTAGCGTTTACACCGGGGAACTGTTTTTT.

The chain is built from TRBV6-5 and TRBJ2-7; D may be TRBD1 (6 bases). The CDR3 spans 12 residues. In germline, CDR1 is MNHEY, CDR2 SVGAGI. The germline V and J ends were trimmed by 7 bases and 8 bases, with 15 bases remaining between them. The CDR3 DNA reads as TGTGCCAGCACTTCCAGGGGTTATAAGCAGTACTTC. Translated, it gives CASTSRGYKQYF.

On this clonotype: The junction differs from germline at one of its ends, possibly a read error. The chain joins TRBV4-2 to TRBJ2-7; a possible D gene is TRBD2 (6 bases). The germline CDR1 and CDR2 sequences are LGHNA and YNFKEQ. The CDR3 length is 17 residues. The CDR3 nucleotides read TGTGCCTGCAACCAAGATTTTCGCGGGACGAGCTCCCACGAGCAGTACTTC. Translating it yields CACNQDFRGTSSHEQYF.